This TCR beta chain appears in the sequencing data of a study of cytomegalovirus exposure and HLA in healthy donors. Study in general: Of over 300 genotyped donors, about 80% clustered with self-reported Caucasian donors.

Germline V gives CDR1 MGHRA, CDR2 YSYEKL. CDR3 length equals 15 residues. The V gene end was trimmed by 3 bases and the J gene end by 5 bases; junction bases not matched to a gene: 9. General study points: Only CMV serostatus was available as immune exposure information. It was approximately 160 TCR beta chains that were listed as cytomegalovirus-associated. A later analysis appeared to link common viral pathogens to several of the most significant clusters.

Comment on this clone: Its antigen is unidentified.

Primers for the PCR totalled 60 Vbeta and 13 Jbeta. Profiling relied on immunoSEQ multiplex PCR, and the TCRdb table lists in-frame clones only, not all of them. The data contain about 180,000 clones, roughly 75% of them seen just once; the ten biggest clones take up 1.9%. Sample: PBMCs. The chain links TRBV4-1 to TRBJ2-5; 7 bases are a match to TRBD1. The sequence was obtained from a woman in her twenties or thirties in good health and CMV-seronegative. The DNA for the CDR3 is TGCGCCAGCAGCCAGAAACAGGGGTGGGGGGAGACCCAGTACTTC. Translation: CASSQKQGWGETQYF.